This is a list of T cell receptor beta chains from one sample in a study of shared clonotypes between healthy human individuals. The protocol was immunoSEQ multiplex PCR, while the TCRdb copy is restricted to in-frame clones and leaves out a portion. The profile shows about 1 million clones, about 74% of them singletons. Sequencing input: memory CD4+ T cells sorted from blood. These receptor sequences come from a man between 18 and 35 years old in good health. Each CDR3 is given with its conserved first and last residue. A D gene is named only where the DNA matches it firmly. Expanded clones are given a class, and other clones once, few, many or no size at all.

j_call d_call v_call clone_size cdr3_aa cdr3_nt
TRBJ2-1 NA TRBV11-3 NA CASSIRDSSYNEQFF TGTGCCAGCAGCATCAGGGATAGCTCCTACAATGAGCAGTTCTTC
TRBJ1-5 NA TRBV6-1 NA CASSEVLRSPNQPQHF TGTGCCAGCAGTGAAGTCTTGAGGAGCCCTAATCAGCCCCAGCATTTT
TRBJ1-6 TRBD1 TRBV30 NA CALNTGEGSPLHF TGTGCCTTGAACACAGGGGAGGGCTCACCCCTCCACTTT
TRBJ2-3 TRBD1 TRBV13 NA CASSIWTGERDTQYF TGTGCCAGCAGCATTTGGACAGGGGAAAGAGATACGCAGTATTTT
TRBJ2-5 NA TRBV4-1 NA CASSQDLASGKTQYF TGCGCCAGCAGCCAAGATCTGGCTAGTGGGAAGACCCAGTACTTC
TRBJ2-5 NA TRBV18 once CASSPTGQETQYF TGTGCCAGCTCACCTACAGGGCAAGAGACCCAGTACTTC
TRBJ1-1 NA TRBV18 NA CASSPESRAAFF TGTGCCAGCTCACCTGAGTCGAGGGCAGCTTTCTTT
TRBJ1-3 NA TRBV14 NA CASSQVQGNTIYF TGTGCCAGCAGCCAAGTTCAAGGAAACACCATATATTTT
TRBJ1-3 TRBD1 TRBV30 NA CAWSPTGAPGNTIYF TGTGCCTGGAGTCCGACAGGGGCTCCAGGAAACACCATATATTTT
TRBJ2-7 TRBD2 TRBV2 NA CASSMSSGSEEQYF TGTGCCAGCAGTATGAGTAGCGGGAGTGAGGAGCAGTACTTC
TRBJ2-1 NA TRBV7-2 NA CASSLLGAEQFF TGTGCCAGCAGTCTCCTAGGGGCTGAGCAGTTCTTC
TRBJ1-1 NA TRBV7-6 NA CASSQQTNTEAFF TGTGCCAGCAGCCAACAAACGAACACTGAAGCTTTCTTT
TRBJ1-6 NA TRBV9 NA CASSVASGHKNSPLHF TGTGCCAGCAGCGTAGCTTCCGGACACAAAAATTCACCCCTCCACTTT
TRBJ1-6 NA TRBV5-6 once CASSLYGSSYNSPLHF TGTGCCAGCAGCTTGTATGGGAGCTCCTATAATTCACCCCTCCACTTT
TRBJ1-1 NA TRBV25-1 few CASKVSGSTEAFF TGTGCCAGCAAGGTATCAGGGTCCACTGAAGCTTTCTTT
TRBJ2-7 TRBD2 TRBV11-2 NA CASSSAGGLYEQYF TGTGCCAGCAGCTCAGCGGGAGGCCTTTACGAGCAGTACTTC
TRBJ2-6 NA TRBV5-6 NA CASSLGRRTSGANVLTF TGTGCCAGCAGCTTGGGTCGGCGTACCTCTGGGGCCAACGTCCTGACTTTC
TRBJ2-3 NA TRBV5-1 NA CASSLAALPITDTQYF TGCGCCAGCAGCTTGGCGGCGTTACCAATCACAGATACGCAGTATTTT
TRBJ2-1 TRBD2 TRBV6-1 NA CASSEEASGRYNEQFF TGTGCCAGCAGTGAAGAGGCTAGCGGGAGATACAATGAGCAGTTCTTC
TRBJ1-2 NA TRBV2 few CASSEKLRGSGYTF TGTGCCAGCAGTGAAAAACTAAGGGGGAGTGGCTACACCTTC
TRBJ2-3 NA TRBV5-1 NA CASSFFRVDTQYF TGCGCCAGCAGCTTTTTTAGGGTAGATACGCAGTATTTT
TRBJ1-2 TRBD1 TRBV7-9 once CASSLSGGDGYTF TGTGCCAGCAGCTTATCAGGGGGCGATGGCTACACCTTC
TRBJ2-5 TRBD1 TRBV5-1 NA CASSGKTGGGETQYF TGCGCCAGCAGCGGTAAGACAGGGGGCGGAGAGACCCAGTACTTC
TRBJ2-7 NA TRBV19 few CASSIQGSSYEQYF TGTGCCAGTAGTATACAGGGGTCTTCCTACGAGCAGTACTTC
TRBJ2-7 NA TRBV30 NA CAWSRGEVEQYF TGTGCCTGGAGCAGGGGGGAAGTCGAGCAGTACTTC
TRBJ1-5 TRBD1 TRBV30 few CAWSTGQGRFPQHF TGTGCCTGGAGTACCGGACAGGGGAGATTTCCCCAGCATTTT
TRBJ2-5 NA TRBV10-1 NA CASSRVPRETQYF TGCGCCAGCAGTAGAGTCCCTAGGGAGACCCAGTACTTC
TRBJ1-1 NA TRBV6-1 NA CASSPLFMNTEAFF TGTGCCAGCAGCCCTCTCTTTATGAACACTGAAGCTTTCTTT
TRBJ2-1 NA TRBV28 NA CASSFDRSSYNEQFF TGTGCCAGCAGTTTTGACAGGAGCTCCTACAATGAGCAGTTCTTC
TRBJ1-5 NA TRBV19 NA CASSINPQSSNQPQHF TGTGCCAGTAGTATTAACCCTCAGAGTAGCAATCAGCCCCAGCATTTT
TRBJ2-1 TRBD2 TRBV2 NA CASREVAGVGWNEQFF TGTGCCAGCAGGGAAGTAGCGGGAGTCGGTTGGAATGAGCAGTTCTTC